This TCR beta chain was profiled in a study of blood T cell repertoires in COVID-19. This CDR3 has 16 amino acids. Germline V CDR1 and CDR2: MNHEY, SVGAGI. V was clipped by 2 bases and J by 9 bases; unmatched bases: 8. Participants' reported clinical history set cohort assignment. Assay: immunoSEQ multiplex PCR; the TCRdb copy retains only in-frame clones and omits some. Here the sample spans under 200,000 clones, about four fifths being singletons. This rearrangement joins TRBV6-5 to TRBJ1-6, with 9 bases identical to TRBD1. Sequencing was carried out using PBMCs or T cells enriched from blood (not recorded which). This clonotype originated in a man between 60 and 70 years old who had recovered from COVID-19. The CDR3 DNA follows: TGTGCCAGCAGTTACCGAGTTGCACAGGGGGCTTCACCCCTCCACTTT. This codes for CASSYRVAQGASPLHF.